A single sample gave rise to the 32 T cell receptor beta chains below, sequenced in a study of identical twins. TCRdb independently ran MiXCR on the 5' RACE reads; one entry per CDR3 protein. The top ten clones hold around 2.1% of a sample with roughly 290,000 distinct CDR3 sequences, approximately 8.5% of them seen once. The sample was also reused in another study, on yellow fever vaccine responses in identical twins.

Sample: memory (CD45RO+) T cells sorted from blood. The source is a woman younger than 35 in good health.

This chain uses TRBV21-1 with TRBJ1-5; the table names TRBD1, a call not compared with the DNA. TRBV21-1 is a pseudogene segment. The CDR3 consists of 19 residues. As DNA, the CDR3 is TGTGCCAGCGGAAACCCATCCCCCCAGGGGAGCGCGTTCAATCAGCCCCAGCATTTT. The encoded protein is CASGNPSPQGSAFNQPQHF.

In its sample, this clonotype was seen a few times. V gene TRBV6-5 combines with J gene TRBJ1-2; no clear D. The germline CDR1 and CDR2 sequences are MNHEY and SVGAGI. The CDR3 is 15 amino acids. Trimming removed 0 bases from V and 7 bases from J, with 15 bases in between. The CDR3: CASSYSTGRPGGYTF. The CDR3 DNA reads as TGTGCCAGCAGTTACTCGACCGGGCGACCCGGTGGCTACACCTTC.

This clonotype was seen repeatedly, ten times or more. The rearrangement joins TRBV5-1 to TRBJ2-3; D uncertain. Germline lookup yields CDR1 SGHRS and CDR2 YFSETQ. The CDR3 extends over 12 amino acids. V was clipped by 4 bases and J by 6 bases, with 9 bases between them. The CDR3 loop is CASSQAPDTQYF. The DNA for the CDR3 is TGCGCCAGCAGCCAGGCCCCGGATACGCAGTATTTT. Full variable domain (missing parts from reference TRBV5-1 and TRBJ2-3): KAGVTQTPRYLIKTRGQQVTLSCSPISGHRSVSWYQQTPGQGLQFLFEYFSETQRNKGNFPGRFSGRQFSNSRSEMNVSTLELGDSALYLCASSQAPDTQYFGPGTRLTVL.

This clonotype has just a few counts. This chain connects TRBV12-3 or TRBV12-4 to TRBJ2-1, with D maybe TRBD2 (6 bases). V was pared by 2 bases and J by 3 bases, with 11 bases between. This CDR3 is 15 amino acids long. CDR3 DNA: TGTGCCAGCAGTTTAACGGCGGGGCACTACAATGAGCAGTTCTTC. Translating it yields CASSLTAGHYNEQFF.

There are many counts of this clonotype. The chain is built from TRBV19 and TRBJ2-2; TRBD2 agrees at 9 bases. CDR3 length equals 16 residues. Germline V lookup: CDR1 LNHDA, CDR2 SQIVND (reference sequence). Germline trimming cut 9 bases from V and 0 bases from J; bases unmatched to any gene: 8. The CDR3 loop is CASRGGVNANTGELFF. The CDR3, as DNA: TGTGCCAGCCGCGGGGGGGTAAACGCGAACACCGGGGAGCTGTTTTTT.

The chain joins TRBV20-1 to TRBJ1-6; D is unresolved. CDR3 size: 16 residues. Germline loops: CDR1 DFQATT, CDR2 SNEGSKA (reference sequence). V was pared by 0 bases and J by 8 bases, with 17 bases between. The CDR3 region is CSARDRGRSGDSPLHF. In DNA, the CDR3 is TGCAGTGCTAGAGATCGCGGGCGGTCCGGGGATTCACCCCTCCACTTT.

V usage is TRBV20-1 and J usage is TRBJ2-3, with TRBD2 matching 12 bases. Germline loops: CDR1 DFQATT, CDR2 SNEGSKA (reference sequence). Trimming took 6 bases from V and 2 from J; bases not matched to a gene: 3. This CDR3 comprises 14 residues. The CDR3 here is CSALAGGITDTQYF. DNA of the CDR3: TGCAGTGCCCTAGCGGGAGGGATCACAGATACGCAGTATTTT.

The chain has TRBV5-1 and TRBJ2-7; 9 bases line up with TRBD1. Per germline, CDR1 SGHRS and CDR2 YFSETQ. This CDR3 has 16 residues. After removal of 3 bases from V and 3 bases from J, the junction contained 10 bases not matched to a gene. The CDR3 bases are TGCGCCAGCAGCTCCTCCGGACAGGGGATGGGCTACGAGCAGTACTTC. This sequence encodes CASSSSGQGMGYEQYF.

This clonotype was picked up a small number of times. The rearrangement uses TRBV28 and TRBJ1-1, with 7 nucleotides matching TRBD1. The germline V gene has CDR1 MDHEN and CDR2 SYDVKM. Trimming removed 1 base from V and 4 bases from J; junction bases left unmatched: 9. There are 16 residues in the CDR3. The CDR3 loop reads CASSLFGTVSGTEAFF. DNA for the CDR3: TGTGCCAGCAGTTTATTTGGGACAGTGAGTGGCACTGAAGCTTTCTTT. The full variable domain, rest sourced from reference TRBV28 and TRBJ1-1, is DVKVTQSSRYLVKRTGEKVFLECVQDMDHENMFWYRQDPGLGLRLIYFSYDVKMKEKGDIPEGYSVSREKKERFSLILESASTNQTSMYLCASSLFGTVSGTEAFFGQGTRLTVV.

The chain links TRBV10-2 to TRBJ2-1, with D unclear. The CDR3 has 13 amino acids. The V end was cut by 1 base, the J end by 9 bases, with 10 bases between. Germline V gene lookup returns CDR1 WSHSY and CDR2 SAAADI. CDR3 sequence: CASSEYQVPEQFF. In nucleotides, the CDR3 is TGCGCCAGCAGTGAGTATCAAGTTCCTGAGCAGTTCTTC.

This clonotype showed up many times. The chain couples TRBV12-3 or TRBV12-4 to TRBJ1-2; D gene ambiguous. The CDR3 runs 14 residues. V shed 5 bases and J shed 2 bases, with 12 bases lying between them. CDR3 protein: CASSLTQNNYGYTF. CDR3 nucleotide sequence: TGTGCCAGCAGTCTGACCCAGAACAACTATGGCTACACCTTC.

This chain connects TRBV2 to TRBJ2-2, with 11 positions matching TRBD2. V lost 3 bases to trimming and J lost 4 bases; unmatched junction nucleotides: 4. CDR1 is SNHLY, CDR2 FYNNEI, per germline. The CDR3 loop spans 16 amino acids. The DNA of the CDR3 is TGTGCCAGCAGTGAGCCTAGCGGGGGGAGCACCGGGGAGCTGTTTTTT. Translating gives CASSEPSGGSTGELFF.

The V gene is TRBV5-4, the J gene TRBJ2-1; D gene ambiguous. This CDR3 is built from 12 residues. V was shortened by 1 base and J by 5 bases, with 4 bases between the two germline ends. Germline CDR1 is SGHNT and CDR2 is YYREEE (reference sequence). CDR3 in DNA: TGTGCCAGCAGCTTGCCGGACAATGAGCAGTTCTTC. Its protein product is CASSLPDNEQFF. The complete variable domain, with remaining parts taken from reference TRBV5-4 and TRBJ2-1, reads ETGVTQSPTHLIKTRGQQVTLRCSSQSGHNTVSWYQQALGQGPQFIFQYYREEENGRGNFPPRFSGLQFPNYSSELNVNALELDDSALYLCASSLPDNEQFFGPGTRLTVL.

This chain joins TRBV11-1 and TRBJ2-7, with TRBD1 as a possible D gene (5 bases). Trimming stripped 4 bases from V and 3 bases from J, with 13 bases between. Germline V lookup: CDR1 SGHAT, CDR2 FQDESV (reference sequence). This CDR3 is built from 14 residues. The CDR3 is CASSSQRRGYEQYF. CDR3 nucleotides: TGTGCCAGCAGCTCACAAAGAAGGGGCTACGAGCAGTACTTC.

This clonotype was found many times. This sequence joins TRBV24-1 and TRBJ2-3, with D uncertain. The CDR3 loop spans 14 amino acids. The germline CDR1 and CDR2 sequences are KGHDR and SFDVKD. Trimming left V 1 base short and J 1 base short, with 5 bases between. CDR3 DNA: TGTGCCACCAGTGATTTCGGCGGCACAGATACGCAGTATTTT. It yields the protein CATSDFGGTDTQYF.

This clonotype showed up many times. The CDR3 sequence: CASSFAGGGNEQFF. CDR3 in DNA: TGTGCCAGCAGCTTCGCGGGAGGGGGCAATGAGCAGTTCTTC. The V call is TRBV7-9, the J call TRBJ2-1; 9 bases agree with TRBD2. CDR3 length: 14 residues. Trimming cost V 3 bases and J 6 bases; bases outside gene matches: 3. Germline V gene data show CDR1 as SEHNR and CDR2 as FQNEAQ (reference sequence).

The rearrangement joins TRBV7-6 to TRBJ2-7; D is possibly TRBD1 or TRBD2 (5 bases each). Between the trimmed V and J ends, which lost 0 bases and 0 bases, there was a span of 9 bases. The CDR3 is 15 amino acids. Germline CDR1 and CDR2: SGHVS and FNYEAQ. Written as DNA, the CDR3 is TGTGCCAGCAGCTTAGCGCTGGGGACCTCCTACGAGCAGTACTTC. Its translation is CASSLALGTSYEQYF.

This clonotype was seen more than once but under ten times. The genes are TRBV20-1 and TRBJ2-3, with 10 bases identical to TRBD2. This CDR3 contains 14 residues. The J segment lost 7 bases and the V segment lost 6 bases, leaving 10 bases of the junction unmatched. Germline V CDR1 and CDR2: DFQATT, SNEGSKA (reference sequence). The CDR3 loop reads CSAALAGEINTQYF. The DNA for the CDR3 is TGCAGTGCCGCCCTAGCGGGGGAGATAAATACGCAGTATTTT.

This clonotype was recorded a few times. The chain couples TRBV5-1 to TRBJ2-5; weak D call: TRBD2 (6 bases). The CDR3 consists of 14 residues. V lost 0 bases to trimming and J lost 5 bases, with 11 bases between them. CDR1 is SGHRS and CDR2 is YFSETQ in the germline V gene. CDR3 sequence reads: CASSLALGRETQYF. Written as DNA, the CDR3 is TGCGCCAGCAGCTTGGCCCTAGGGAGGGAGACCCAGTACTTC.

This clonotype was detected many times. The chain combines TRBV7-8 with TRBJ2-7, with 8 bases aligning to TRBD2. The V gene end was trimmed by 8 bases and the J gene end by 7 bases; junction bases not matched to a gene: 16. The length of the CDR3 is 15 residues. The germline gives CDR1 SGHVS, CDR2 FQNEAQ. CDR3 DNA: TGTGCCAGCCTCAGTGTTGGAGCGGGAGTTTATGAGCAGTACTTC. It codes for CASLSVGAGVYEQYF.

This clonotype came up a few times. V is TRBV7-9 and J is TRBJ1-2, with a tentative D call TRBD1 (5 bases). CDR3 length: 15 amino acids. V was pared by 5 bases and J by 5 bases, with 18 bases between. Per the germline V gene, CDR1 is SEHNR and CDR2 is FQNEAQ (reference sequence). The chain's CDR3 is CASSVGGARGYGYTF. DNA for the CDR3: TGTGCCAGCAGCGTAGGAGGGGCGCGGGGGTATGGCTACACCTTC.

This clonotype showed up just a few times. The rearrangement links TRBV2 to TRBJ2-6; 9 nucleotides line up with TRBD1. CDR1 and CDR2 from the germline V gene are SNHLY and FYNNEI. V dropped 8 bases and J dropped 0; count of bases not matched to a gene: 5. The CDR3 runs to 16 residues. Written as DNA, the CDR3 is TGTGCCAGCCTCCGGGACAGGGCCTCTGGGGCCAACGTCCTGACTTTC. Its translation: CASLRDRASGANVLTF.

This clonotype was counted only a few times. This sequence joins TRBV10-3 and TRBJ1-5; the D is unclear. V gave up 2 bases and J gave up 3 bases, with 2 bases separating them. The germline V gene has CDR1 ENHRY and CDR2 SYGVKD. This CDR3 region has 12 residues. CDR3 residues: CAISEPNQPQHF. CDR3 nucleotides: TGTGCCATCAGTGAGCCCAATCAGCCCCAGCATTTT.

The J gene is TRBJ1-2, the V gene TRBV20-1; TRBD1 matches at 8 bases. The CDR3 consists of 14 residues. The germline V gene has CDR1 DFQATT and CDR2 SNEGSKA (reference sequence). The J segment lost 5 bases and the V segment lost 2 bases, leaving 7 bases of the junction unmatched. CDR3 region: CSARLRTGRYGYTF. In DNA, the CDR3 is TGCAGTGCTAGACTCCGGACAGGGCGGTATGGCTACACCTTC.

This chain uses TRBV3-1 with TRBJ2-1; 13 bases agree with TRBD2. The germline V gene encodes CDR1 LGHDT and CDR2 YNNKEL (reference sequence). This CDR3 region has 16 residues. With V trimmed by 5 bases and J by 4 bases, 5 bases remained unmatched. Here the CDR3 reads CASSVTGLAGYNEQFF. DNA for the CDR3: TGTGCCAGCAGCGTCACGGGACTAGCGGGGTACAATGAGCAGTTCTTC.

This clonotype occurred many times. This chain joins TRBV2 and TRBJ2-7, with 7 positions matching TRBD1. Trimming cost V 5 bases and J 3 bases; bases outside gene matches: 4. Germline V CDR1 and CDR2: SNHLY, FYNNEI. CDR3 length: 13 amino acids. The CDR3 DNA reads as TGTGCCAGCAGTACAGGGGTGAGCTACGAGCAGTACGTC. Encoded protein: CASSTGVSYEQYV.

The chain uses TRBV24-1 and TRBJ1-2; D is unresolved. The CDR3 covers 14 residues. The V gene lost 5 bases and the J gene lost 4 bases, with 13 bases spanning the gap. Germline CDR1 KGHDR, CDR2 SFDVKD. The CDR3: CATSGWGNGYGYTF. The CDR3 coding sequence is TGTGCCACCAGTGGATGGGGTAACGGCTATGGCTACACCTTC.

Ten or more counts support this clonotype. CDR3 coding DNA: TGTGCCAGCAGTTCCCCGCTTTTGCGGGGGGGCCCAGATACGCAGTATTTT. Translation: CASSSPLLRGGPDTQYF. The chain recombines TRBV6-5 with TRBJ2-3; 9 nucleotides match TRBD2. The CDR3 is 17 amino acids. Germline CDR1 and CDR2: MNHEY and SVGAGI. V lost 4 bases to trimming and J lost 4 bases; unmatched junction nucleotides: 12.

The chain employs TRBV19 and TRBJ2-1; no definite D call. Trimming pared 8 bases from V and 7 bases from J, leaving 15 bases between. CDR1 and CDR2 (germline): LNHDA, SQIVND (reference sequence). The CDR3 is 13 amino acids. CDR3 in amino acids: CASGPHSLNEQFF. The CDR3 DNA sequence: TGTGCCAGTGGCCCGCACTCCCTAAATGAGCAGTTCTTC.

This clonotype was seen ten or more times. V is TRBV15 and J is TRBJ2-1; 10 nucleotides agree with TRBD2. CDR1 LNHNV and CDR2 YYDKDF come from the germline V gene (reference sequence). The trim removed 0 bases at V and 8 bases at J, leaving 7 bases unmatched. This CDR3 contains 16 residues. CDR3 residues: CATSRDVSGRADEQFF. CDR3 DNA: TGTGCCACCAGCAGAGATGTCAGCGGGAGGGCCGATGAGCAGTTCTTC. The entire variable domain, with the rest obtained from reference TRBV15 and TRBJ2-1, is as follows: DAMVIQNPRYQVTQFGKPVTLSCSQTLNHNVMYWYQQKSSQAPKLLFHYYDKDFNNEADTPDNFQSRRPNTSFCFLDIRSPGLGDTAMYLCATSRDVSGRADEQFFGPGTRLTVL.

This sequence joins TRBV5-1 and TRBJ2-1; 12 nucleotides match TRBD1. The V and J ends lost 4 bases and 9 bases, in that order; junction bases with no gene match: 5. Germline V CDR1 and CDR2: SGHRS, YFSETQ. The CDR3 length is 14 residues. The CDR3 sequence is CASSMGTGGSEQFF. The CDR3 DNA reads TGCGCCAGCAGCATGGGGACAGGGGGCAGTGAGCAGTTCTTC.

The J gene is TRBJ1-6, the V gene TRBV5-1, with D hard to call. Germline V gene lookup returns CDR1 SGHRS and CDR2 YFSETQ. The CDR3 contains 14 residues. Deletions cut 4 bases from V and 7 bases from J, with 12 bases between. The chain's CDR3 is CASSPPAGNSPLHF. The CDR3 nucleotides read TGCGCCAGCAGCCCGCCAGCCGGGAATTCACCCCTCCACTTT.